The clone carrying this T cell receptor beta chain was recorded a few times. The data stem from a study of blood T cell repertoires in COVID-19. Turning to the study itself: Researchers got acute and convalescent COVID-19 samples from the United States, Italy and Spain.

The CDR3 loop spans 11 amino acids. Trimming took 5 bases from V and 6 from J; bases not matched to a gene: 1. The germline V gene encodes CDR1 SGHTA and CDR2 FQGNSA. Under the authors' procedure: Amplified reference gene primers provided the basis for estimating nucleated cell counts. TCRdb keeps only in-frame clones here, not all; method: immunoSEQ multiplex PCR. Clonal size and the V and J genes are those of that table, whereas D and trimming came from the DNA. Among approximately 28,000 clones listed, 55% to 75% were seen once. This clonotype was obtained from a boy aged 2-15 years with active or convalescent COVID-19. The sequencing input was peripheral blood. The chain is built from TRBV7-2 and TRBJ2-7; 7 bases match TRBD1. Here the CDR3 DNA reads TGTGCCAGCAGCGGACAGGTCGAGCAGTACTTC. It encodes CASSGQVEQYF.